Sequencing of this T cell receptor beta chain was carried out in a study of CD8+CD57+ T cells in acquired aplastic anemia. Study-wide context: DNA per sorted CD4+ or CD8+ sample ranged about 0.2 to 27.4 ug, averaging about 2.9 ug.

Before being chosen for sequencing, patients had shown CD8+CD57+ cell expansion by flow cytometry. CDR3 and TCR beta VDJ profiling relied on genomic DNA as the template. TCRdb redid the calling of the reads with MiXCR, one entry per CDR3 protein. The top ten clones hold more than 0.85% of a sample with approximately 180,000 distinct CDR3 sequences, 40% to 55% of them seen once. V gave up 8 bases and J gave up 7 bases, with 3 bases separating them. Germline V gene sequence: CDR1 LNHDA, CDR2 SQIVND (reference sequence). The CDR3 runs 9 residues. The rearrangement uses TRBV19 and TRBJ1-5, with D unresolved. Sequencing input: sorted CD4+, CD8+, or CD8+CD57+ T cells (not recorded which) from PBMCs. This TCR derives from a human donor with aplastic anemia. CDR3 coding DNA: TGTGCCAGTGGGCAGCCCCAGCATTTT. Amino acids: CASGQPQHF. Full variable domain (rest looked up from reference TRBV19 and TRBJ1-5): DGGITQSPKYLFRKEGQNVTLSCEQNLNHDAMYWYRQDPGQGLRLIYYSQIVNDFQKGDIAEGYSVSREKKESFPLTVTSAQKNPTAFYLCASGQPQHFGDGTRLSIL.